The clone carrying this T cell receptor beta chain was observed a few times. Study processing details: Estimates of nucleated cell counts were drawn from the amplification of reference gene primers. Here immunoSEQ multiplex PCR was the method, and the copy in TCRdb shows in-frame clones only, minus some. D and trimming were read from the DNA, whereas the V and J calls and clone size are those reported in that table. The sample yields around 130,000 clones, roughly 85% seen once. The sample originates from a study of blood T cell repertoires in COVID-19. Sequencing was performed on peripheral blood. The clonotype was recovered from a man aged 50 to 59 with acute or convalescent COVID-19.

The CDR3 DNA is TGTGCCAGCCGCGGCTACGAGCAGTACTTC. This sequence encodes CASRGYEQYF. The rearrangement joins TRBV2 to TRBJ2-7; D not certain. In germline, CDR1 is SNHLY, CDR2 FYNNEI. CDR3 size: 10 residues. The germline V and J ends were trimmed by 8 bases and 3 bases, with 5 bases remaining between them.